This T cell receptor beta chain emerged from a study of TIL therapy for anti-PD-1-resistant metastatic lung cancer. Study-level results: Many TIL product clones were absent from baseline tumor, suggesting clonal contraction.

Time point described: pre-treatment sample, taken before nivolumab and TIL therapy. Most excised metastases sampled were pleural nodules or supraclavicular lymph nodes. Progressing patients received lymphodepletion, expanded TIL infusion and IL-2. This clone was seen a handful of times. The antigen is not known. The immunoSEQ assay was v3. Sequencing used immunoSEQ multiplex PCR; TCRdb keeps in-frame clones, though not all of them. The sample holds 95,000 or so clones; 65% are singletons and the top ten take roughly 9.7%. Sample: tumor tissue, taken at baseline. This clonotype originated in a person between 30 and 79 years old with non-small cell lung cancer.

CDR3 region: CASSRRASTTEAFF. In nucleotides, the CDR3 is TGTGCCAGCAGCCGCAGGGCCTCCACGACTGAAGCTTTCTTT. The J gene is TRBJ1-1, the V gene TRBV7-2; tentative D call: TRBD1 (5 bases). Germline CDR1 and CDR2: SGHTA and FQGNSA. This CDR3 region has 14 residues. The germline V and J ends were trimmed by 5 bases and 5 bases, with 15 bases remaining between them. The full variable domain, with the rest looked up from reference TRBV7-2 and TRBJ1-1, is GAGVSQSPSNKVTEKGKDVELRCDPISGHTALYWYRQSLGQGLEFLIYFQGNSAPDKSGLPSDRFSAERTGGSVSTLTIQRTQQEDSAVYLCASSRRASTTEAFFGQGTRLTVV.